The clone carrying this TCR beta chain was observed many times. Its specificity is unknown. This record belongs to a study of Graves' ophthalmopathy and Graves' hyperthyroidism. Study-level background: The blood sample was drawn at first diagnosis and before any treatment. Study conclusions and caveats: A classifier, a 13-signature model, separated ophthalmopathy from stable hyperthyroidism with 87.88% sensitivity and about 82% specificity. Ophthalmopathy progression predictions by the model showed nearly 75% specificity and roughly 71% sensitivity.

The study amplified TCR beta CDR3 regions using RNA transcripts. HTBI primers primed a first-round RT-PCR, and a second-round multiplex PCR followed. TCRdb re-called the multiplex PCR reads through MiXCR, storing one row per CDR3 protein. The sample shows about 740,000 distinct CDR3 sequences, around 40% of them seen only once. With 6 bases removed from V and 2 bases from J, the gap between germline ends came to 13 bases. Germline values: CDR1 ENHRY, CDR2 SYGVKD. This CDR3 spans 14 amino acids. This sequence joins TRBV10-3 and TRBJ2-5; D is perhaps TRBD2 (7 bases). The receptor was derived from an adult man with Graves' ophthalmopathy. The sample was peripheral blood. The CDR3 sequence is CAIRDGGRQETQYF. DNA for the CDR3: TGTGCCATCAGGGACGGGGGGCGACAAGAGACCCAGTACTTC.